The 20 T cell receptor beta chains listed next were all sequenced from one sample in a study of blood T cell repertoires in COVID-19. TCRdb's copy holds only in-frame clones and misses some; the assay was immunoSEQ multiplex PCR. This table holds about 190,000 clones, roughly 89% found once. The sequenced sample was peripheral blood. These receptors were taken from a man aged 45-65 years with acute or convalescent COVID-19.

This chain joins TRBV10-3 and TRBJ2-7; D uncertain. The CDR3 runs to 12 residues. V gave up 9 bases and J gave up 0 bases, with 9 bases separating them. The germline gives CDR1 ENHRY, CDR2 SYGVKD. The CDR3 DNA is TGTGCCATTATGAGCACCTCCTACGAGCAGTACGTC. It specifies CAIMSTSYEQYV.

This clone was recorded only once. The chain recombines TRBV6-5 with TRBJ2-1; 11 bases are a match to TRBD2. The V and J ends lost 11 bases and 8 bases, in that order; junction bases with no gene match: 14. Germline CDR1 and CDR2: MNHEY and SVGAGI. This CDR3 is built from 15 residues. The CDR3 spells CASRGAGTSGDEQFF. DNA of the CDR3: TGTGCCTCCCGGGGGGCCGGGACTAGCGGCGATGAGCAGTTCTTC.

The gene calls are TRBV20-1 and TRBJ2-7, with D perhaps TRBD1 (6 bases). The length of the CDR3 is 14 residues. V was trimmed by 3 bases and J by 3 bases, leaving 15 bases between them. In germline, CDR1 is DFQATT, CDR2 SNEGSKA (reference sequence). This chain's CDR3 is CSASQQGRSYEQYF. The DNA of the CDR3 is TGCAGTGCTAGTCAACAGGGACGGAGCTACGAGCAGTACTTC.

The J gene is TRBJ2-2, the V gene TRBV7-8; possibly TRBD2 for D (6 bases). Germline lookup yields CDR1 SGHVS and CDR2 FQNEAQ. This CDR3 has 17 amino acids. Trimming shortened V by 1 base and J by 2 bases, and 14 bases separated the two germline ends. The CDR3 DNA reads TGTGCCAGCAGCTTAGGGCGGGGAGCAATAAACACCGGGGAGCTGTTTTTT. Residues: CASSLGRGAINTGELFF.

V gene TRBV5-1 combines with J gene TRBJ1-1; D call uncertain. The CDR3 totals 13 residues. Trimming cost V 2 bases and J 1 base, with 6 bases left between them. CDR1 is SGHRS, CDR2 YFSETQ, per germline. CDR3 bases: TGCGCCAGCAGCTTTAACGGGAACACTGAAGCTTTCTTT. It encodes CASSFNGNTEAFF.

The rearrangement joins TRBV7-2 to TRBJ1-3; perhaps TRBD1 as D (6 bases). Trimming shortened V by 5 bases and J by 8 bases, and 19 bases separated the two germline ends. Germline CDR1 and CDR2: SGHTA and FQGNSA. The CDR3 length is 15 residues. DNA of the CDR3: TGTGCCAGCAGCGTTCAGGGGAATTGGATGGACACCATATATTTT. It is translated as CASSVQGNWMDTIYF.

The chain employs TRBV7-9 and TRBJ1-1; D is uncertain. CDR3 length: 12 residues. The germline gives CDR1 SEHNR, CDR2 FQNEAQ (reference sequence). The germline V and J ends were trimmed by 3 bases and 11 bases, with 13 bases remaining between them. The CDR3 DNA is TGTGCCAGCAGCTTTCAACCTGGCGGGGCTTTCTTT. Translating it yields CASSFQPGGAFF.

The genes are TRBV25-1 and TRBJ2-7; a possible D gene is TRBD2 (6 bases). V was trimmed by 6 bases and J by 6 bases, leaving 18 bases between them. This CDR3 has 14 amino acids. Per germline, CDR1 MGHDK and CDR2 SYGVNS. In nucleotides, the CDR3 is TGTGCCAGCAGGGGGTGGGGGGTTCCCGTCGAGCAGTACTTC. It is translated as CASRGWGVPVEQYF.

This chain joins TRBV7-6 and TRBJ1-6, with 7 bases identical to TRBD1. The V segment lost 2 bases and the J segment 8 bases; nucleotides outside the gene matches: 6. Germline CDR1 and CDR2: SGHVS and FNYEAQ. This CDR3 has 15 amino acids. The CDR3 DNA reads TGTGCCAGCAGCTTACGACAGGGTTTTGATTCACCCCTCCACTTT. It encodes CASSLRQGFDSPLHF.

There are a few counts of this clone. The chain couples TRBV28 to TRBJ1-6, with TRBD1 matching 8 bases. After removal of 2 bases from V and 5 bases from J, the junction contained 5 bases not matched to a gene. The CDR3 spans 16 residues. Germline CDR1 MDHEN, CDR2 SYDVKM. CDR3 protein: CASSLHRGSDNSPLHF. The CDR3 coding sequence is TGTGCCAGCAGTTTACACAGGGGGTCGGATAATTCACCCCTCCACTTT.

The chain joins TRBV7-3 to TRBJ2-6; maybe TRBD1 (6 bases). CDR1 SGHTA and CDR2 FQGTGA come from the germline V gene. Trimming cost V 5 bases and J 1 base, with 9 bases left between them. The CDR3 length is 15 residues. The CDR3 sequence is CASSIQGSGANVLTF. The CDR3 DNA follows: TGTGCCAGCAGCATACAGGGATCTGGGGCCAACGTCCTGACTTTC. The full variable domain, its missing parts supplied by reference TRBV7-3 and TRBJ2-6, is GAGVSQTPSNKVTEKGKYVELRCDPISGHTALYWYRQSLGQGPEFLIYFQGTGAADDSGLPNDRFFAVRPEGSVSTLKIQRTERGDSAVYLCASSIQGSGANVLTFGAGSRLTVL.

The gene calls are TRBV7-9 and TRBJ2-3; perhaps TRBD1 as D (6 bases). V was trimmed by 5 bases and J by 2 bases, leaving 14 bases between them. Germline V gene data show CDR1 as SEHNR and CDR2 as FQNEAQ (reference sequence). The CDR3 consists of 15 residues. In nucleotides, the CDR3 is TGTGCCAGCAGCCAGGGGCCCATTCTCACAGATACGCAGTATTTT. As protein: CASSQGPILTDTQYF.

As DNA, the CDR3 is TGTGCCAGCAGCTTGGATATTAGCGGGAGCGGATACGAGCAGTACTTC. Translating it yields CASSLDISGSGYEQYF. V usage is TRBV5-4 and J usage is TRBJ2-7; 9 nucleotides match TRBD2. The germline CDR1 and CDR2 sequences are SGHNT and YYREEE (reference sequence). The CDR3 loop spans 16 amino acids. The trim removed 0 bases at V and 4 bases at J, leaving 8 bases unmatched. Variable domain in full (rest from reference TRBV5-4 and TRBJ2-7): ETGVTQSPTHLIKTRGQQVTLRCSSQSGHNTVSWYQQALGQGPQFIFQYYREEENGRGNFPPRFSGLQFPNYSSELNVNALELDDSALYLCASSLDISGSGYEQYFGPGTRLTVT.

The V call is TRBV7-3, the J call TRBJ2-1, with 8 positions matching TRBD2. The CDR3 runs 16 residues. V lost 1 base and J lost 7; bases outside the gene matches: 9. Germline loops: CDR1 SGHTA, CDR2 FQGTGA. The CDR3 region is CASSLNPGLEGNEQFF. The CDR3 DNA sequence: TGTGCCAGCAGCTTAAATCCGGGACTAGAGGGGAATGAGCAGTTCTTC. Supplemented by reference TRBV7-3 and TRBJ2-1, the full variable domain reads GAGVSQTPSNKVTEKGKYVELRCDPISGHTALYWYRQSLGQGPEFLIYFQGTGAADDSGLPNDRFFAVRPEGSVSTLKIQRTERGDSAVYLCASSLNPGLEGNEQFFGPGTRLTVL.

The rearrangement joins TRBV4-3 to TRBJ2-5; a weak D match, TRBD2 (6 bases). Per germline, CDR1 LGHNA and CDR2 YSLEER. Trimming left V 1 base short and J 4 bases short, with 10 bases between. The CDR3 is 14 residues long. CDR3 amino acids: CASSQVWEVETQYF. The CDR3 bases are TGCGCCAGCAGCCAAGTATGGGAGGTAGAGACCCAGTACTTC.

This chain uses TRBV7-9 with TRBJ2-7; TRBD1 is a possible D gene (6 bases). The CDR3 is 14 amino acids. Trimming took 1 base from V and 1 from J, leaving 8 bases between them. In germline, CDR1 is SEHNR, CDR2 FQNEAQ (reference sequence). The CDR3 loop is CASSLGDRSYEQYF. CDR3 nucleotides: TGTGCCAGCAGCTTAGGAGACAGGTCCTACGAGCAGTACTTC.

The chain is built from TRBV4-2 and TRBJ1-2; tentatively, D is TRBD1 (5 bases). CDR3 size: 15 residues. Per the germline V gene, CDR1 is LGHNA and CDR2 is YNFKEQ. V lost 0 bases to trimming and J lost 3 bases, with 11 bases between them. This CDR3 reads CASSQESQGHYGYTF. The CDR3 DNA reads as TGTGCCAGCAGCCAAGAATCGCAGGGCCACTATGGCTACACCTTC.

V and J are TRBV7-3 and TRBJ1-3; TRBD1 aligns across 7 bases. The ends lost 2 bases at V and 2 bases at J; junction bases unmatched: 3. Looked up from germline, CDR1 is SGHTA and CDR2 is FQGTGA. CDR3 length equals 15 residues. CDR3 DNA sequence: TGTGCCAGCAGCTTAGATGGACAGGCTGGAAACACCATATATTTT. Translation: CASSLDGQAGNTIYF.

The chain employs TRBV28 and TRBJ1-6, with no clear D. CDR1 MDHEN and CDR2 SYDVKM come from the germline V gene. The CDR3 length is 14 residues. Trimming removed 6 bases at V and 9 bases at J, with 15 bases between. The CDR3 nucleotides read TGTGCCAGCAGGGAGGGAGGGCTTGGTTCACCCCTCCACTTT. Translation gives CASREGGLGSPLHF.

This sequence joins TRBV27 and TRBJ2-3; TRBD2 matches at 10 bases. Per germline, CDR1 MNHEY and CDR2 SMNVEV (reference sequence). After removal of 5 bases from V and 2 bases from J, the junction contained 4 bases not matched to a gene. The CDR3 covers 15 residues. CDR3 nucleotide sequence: TGTGCCAGCAGTCGAGCGGGGGGGTACACAGATACGCAGTATTTT. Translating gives CASSRAGGYTDTQYF.